The rows below give T cell receptor beta chains drawn from one sample of a study of T cells in Graves' hyperthyroidism and ophthalmopathy. TCRdb ran MiXCR on the multiplex PCR reads and lists one entry per CDR3 protein. The table records fewer than 300,000 distinct CDR3 sequences, 25% to 30% of them present only once. Material: blood. These receptors all stem from a man aged 40-50 years with Graves' hyperthyroidism that later progressed to Graves' ophthalmopathy. The CDR3 runs from the conserved cysteine through the conserved F or W. D genes are given only for firm matches. Size is stated for part of the rows, as once, few or many counts, or as a class when the clone is expanded.

TGTGCCAGCGGGAACCCGGGTGGCCAAGAGACCCAGTACTTC CASGNPGGQETQYF - many TRBJ2-5 TRBV9
TGTGCCAGCTCACCACCGGGGGGGGCGGATCAGCCCCAGCATTTT CASSPPGGADQPQHF - many TRBJ1-5 TRBV18
TGTGCCAGCAGCCAAGAAGCACAGATAGAGACCCAGTACTTC CASSQEAQIETQYF - many TRBJ2-5 TRBV4-2
TGTGCCAGCAGTTATAGGGGCAATGAGCAGTTCTTC CASSYRGNEQFF - many TRBJ2-1 TRBV6-5
TGTGCCATCAGTCCCGGGAGGGCCGGTGGAGACCAAGAGACCCAGTACTTC CAISPGRAGGDQETQYF TRBD2 many TRBJ2-5 TRBV10-3
TGTGCCAGCAGTTCCCAAACCGACAGGGAGATTGAAGCTTTCTTT CASSSQTDREIEAFF TRBD1 - TRBJ1-1 TRBV27
TGTGCCAGCAGCTTGGGGACTTGGCCATGGTCGGCGGAGACCCAGTACTTC CASSLGTWPWSAETQYF - many TRBJ2-5 TRBV5-6
TGTGCCAGCAGTGCCGGGACAGGCAGAATAGAGGGCAATCAGCCCCAGCATTTT CASSAGTGRIEGNQPQHF TRBD1 many TRBJ1-5 TRBV12-3/TRBV12-4
TGCAGTGCTAGAGTTTACCTCTATGGCTACACCTTC CSARVYLYGYTF - many TRBJ1-2 TRBV20-1
TGTGCCCGGGGGACTCTCACTGAAGCTTTCTTT CARGTLTEAFF - many TRBJ1-1 TRBV24-1
TGTGCCAGTAGCCGGCGTGGGAGTACCTACGAGCAGTACTTC CASSRRGSTYEQYF - many TRBJ2-7 TRBV19
TGTGCCAGCAGCTCAGGACACAGACCAAAAAACACTGAAGCTTTCTTT CASSSGHRPKNTEAFF - many TRBJ1-1 TRBV3-1
TGTGCCATCAGTGTAGGACAGGGGGTCGCCAAAAACATTCAGTACTTC CAISVGQGVAKNIQYF TRBD1 - TRBJ2-4 TRBV10-3
TGTGCCAGCTCACCTACCGGGACAGGGGGCTACGAGCAGTACTTC CASSPTGTGGYEQYF TRBD1 few TRBJ2-7 TRBV18
TGTGCCAGCAGTTTGCGGTATGGCTACACCTTC CASSLRYGYTF - many TRBJ1-2 TRBV12-3/TRBV12-4
TGTGCCAGCAGTTACGGGGGAATGAACACTGAAGCTTTCTTT CASSYGGMNTEAFF - many TRBJ1-1 TRBV6-5
TGTGCCAGCAGTGAAGAGGAGTTCTTAGCCAAAAACATTCAGTACTTC CASSEEEFLAKNIQYF - many TRBJ2-4 TRBV6-1
TGTGCCGGCTGGGGGGGAAATAACTATGGCTACACCTTC CAGWGGNNYGYTF - many TRBJ1-2 TRBV19
TGTGCCAGCAGTGTCCAACAGGGGTTCGGACGAGCTTTCTTT CASSVQQGFGRAFF TRBD1 many TRBJ1-1 TRBV28
TGTGCCAGCACCAGTAGCGGTTTAAGCTCCTACGAGCAGTACTTC CASTSSGLSSYEQYF - many TRBJ2-7 TRBV11-2
TGTGCCAGCAGAAGTCCCAGAACAGAATACGAGCAGTACTTC CASRSPRTEYEQYF - once TRBJ2-7 TRBV6-2/TRBV6-3
TGTGCCAGCAGCCCTATACCACACAGTGAAGCTTTCTTT CASSPIPHSEAFF - many TRBJ1-1 TRBV28
TGTGCCAGCAGTGATGGTCGGAGGGGCTGGGGCACTGAAGCTTTCTTT CASSDGRRGWGTEAFF - many TRBJ1-1 TRBV2
TGTGCCAGCAGTCCTCAGGGACTGGACAAAGAGACCCAGTACTTC CASSPQGLDKETQYF - few TRBJ2-5 TRBV2
TGCAGTGCTAGGTTGGGGGCAGGAGGGACTGAAGCTTTCTTT CSARLGAGGTEAFF - many TRBJ1-1 TRBV20-1
TGTGCCAGCAGCCGGAGGGAAGAGACCCAGTACTTC CASSRREETQYF - - TRBJ2-5 TRBV11-2
TGTGCCAGCAGTGACCTCCAAAATCGGGACAGGGGAAACTATGGCTACACCTTC CASSDLQNRDRGNYGYTF TRBD1 - TRBJ1-2 TRBV6-4
TGTGCCAGCAGCCATATTTCCCCGCCGGGGAGTGAAGAGACCCAGTACTTC CASSHISPPGSEETQYF - many TRBJ2-5 TRBV3-1
TGTGCCAGCAGCTTTTCAGGATCTTCTGTAGGCTACACCTTC CASSFSGSSVGYTF - many TRBJ1-2 TRBV5-6
TGTGCCAGCAGCTTAACGGGGGACAGGGAAAGCTACGAGCAGTACTTC CASSLTGDRESYEQYF TRBD1 many TRBJ2-7 TRBV7-3
TGTGCCAGCAGTGATATCAGGGGGCTTAGCCAGCCCCAGCATTTT CASSDIRGLSQPQHF TRBD1 many TRBJ1-5 TRBV6-1
TGTGCCAGCAGCTTCTCAGTCAAACTATGGGGCTACACCTTC CASSFSVKLWGYTF - many TRBJ1-2 TRBV12-3/TRBV12-4
TGTGCCAGCAGCCAAGATGAGTACACCGGGGAGCTGTTTTTT CASSQDEYTGELFF - few TRBJ2-2 TRBV3-1
TGTGCCAGCAGCGCGGACAGGGGCCCTGAAGCTTTCTTT CASSADRGPEAFF TRBD1 few TRBJ1-1 TRBV7-3
TGTGCCAGCAGTGAATCTGAGAGAATGAACACTGAAGCTTTCTTT CASSESERMNTEAFF - many TRBJ1-1 TRBV25-1
TGTGCCAGCAGCTACGTCAGGGATGGGGCCAACGTCCTGACTTTC CASSYVRDGANVLTF - - TRBJ2-6 TRBV12-3/TRBV12-4
TGTGCCAGCAGTGAAAGGCGATCCTATGGCTACACCTTC CASSERRSYGYTF - - TRBJ1-2 TRBV2